Below, 17 T cell receptor beta chains from the same sample are listed, as sequenced in a study of shared clonotypes between healthy human individuals. Sequenced by immunoSEQ multiplex PCR; TCRdb stores in-frame clones only, minus some. The profile shows roughly 1.4 million clones, about 98.5% of them singletons. Sequenced: naive CD4+ T cells sorted from blood. The subset here: CD45RA+ positively selected. The receptors stem from a man aged 25 to 45 in good health.

This chain joins TRBV4-1 and TRBJ2-2, with 7 bases fitting TRBD1. Germline values: CDR1 MGHRA, CDR2 YSYEKL. With V trimmed by 3 bases and J by 0 bases, 4 bases remained unmatched. This CDR3 has 16 amino acids. This CDR3 reads CASSHYGQANTGELFF. DNA of the CDR3: TGCGCCAGCAGCCATTATGGACAGGCGAACACCGGGGAGCTGTTTTTT.

The V and J genes are TRBV5-1 and TRBJ2-2, with a possible D match to TRBD2 (5 bases). Germline V gene lookup returns CDR1 SGHRS and CDR2 YFSETQ. This CDR3 is built from 14 residues. V was pared by 5 bases and J by 4 bases, with 12 bases between. DNA for the CDR3: TGCGCCAGCAGTCCGCTAGCCAGCACCGGGGAGCTGTTTTTT. Protein: CASSPLASTGELFF.

As concerns this clone: Other DNA sequences of this sample code for an identical CDR3. This chain links TRBV7-8 with TRBJ2-7; TRBD2 matches at 16 bases. There are 15 residues in the CDR3. Germline lookup yields CDR1 SGHVS and CDR2 FQNEAQ. Trimming at V came to 5 bases and at J to 4 bases, leaving 2 bases not matched to a gene. The CDR3 DNA follows: TGTGCCAGCAGCCTGGGACTAGCGGGAGGGTACGAGCAGTACTTC. Its translation is CASSLGLAGGYEQYF.

This chain links TRBV5-1 with TRBJ2-7, with 10 bases aligning to TRBD2. The trim removed 7 bases at V and 3 bases at J, leaving 7 bases unmatched. Germline V gene lookup returns CDR1 SGHRS and CDR2 YFSETQ. The CDR3 loop spans 14 amino acids. The CDR3 DNA is TGCGCCAGCCGGACCGGGACTAGCGTCTACGAGCAGTACTTC. This sequence encodes CASRTGTSVYEQYF.

The CDR3: CASSGGTAYNEQFF. DNA of the CDR3: TGTGCCAGCAGCGGGGGGACAGCCTACAATGAGCAGTTCTTC. The chain employs TRBV5-4 and TRBJ2-1; a weak D match, TRBD1 (7 bases). Trimming removed 4 bases from V and 2 bases from J, with 10 bases in between. The CDR3 runs to 14 residues. In germline, CDR1 is SGHNT, CDR2 YYREEE (reference sequence).

The chain has TRBV5-4 and TRBJ1-1; a weak D match, TRBD1 (5 bases). The germline CDR1 and CDR2 sequences are SGHNT and YYREEE (reference sequence). V was trimmed by 4 bases and J by 0 bases, leaving 16 bases between them. The CDR3 totals 16 residues. The CDR3 sequence: CASSPDGGMMNTEAFF. The CDR3 coding sequence is TGTGCCAGCAGCCCCGATGGGGGGATGATGAACACTGAAGCTTTCTTT.

CDR3 sequence reads: CASMALSGNTIYF. The CDR3 region has the DNA TGTGCCAGCATGGCTCTTTCTGGAAACACCATATATTTT. The chain recombines TRBV6-5 with TRBJ1-3; D remains ambiguous. Trimming took 7 bases from V and 1 from J, leaving 8 bases between them. This CDR3 has 13 amino acids. Germline CDR1 is MNHEY and CDR2 is SVGAGI.

V usage is TRBV25-1 and J usage is TRBJ1-1; tentative D call: TRBD1 (5 bases). This CDR3 has 13 residues. The germline V and J ends were trimmed by 3 bases and 7 bases, with 12 bases remaining between them. Germline assignment: CDR1 MGHDK and CDR2 SYGVNS. The CDR3 reads CASSDRQGGEAFF. As DNA, the CDR3 is TGTGCCAGCAGTGATCGTCAGGGCGGTGAAGCTTTCTTT.

The chain links TRBV7-6 to TRBJ2-3; possible D gene TRBD2, 6 bases. Trimming stripped 1 base from V and 4 bases from J, with 12 bases between. Germline loops: CDR1 SGHVS, CDR2 FNYEAQ. The CDR3 has 15 residues. CDR3: CASSLGGGTPDTQYF. The DNA for the CDR3 is TGTGCCAGCAGCTTAGGAGGAGGGACGCCAGATACGCAGTATTTT.

The J gene is TRBJ1-4, the V gene TRBV18; D is ambiguous. The CDR3 is made up of 17 amino acids. CDR1 is KGHSH, CDR2 LQKENI, per germline. V lost 0 bases and J lost 2, with 13 bases in between. The CDR3 coding sequence is TGTGCCAGCTCACCACCGGGAGGGTTCAGGACTAATGAAAAACTGTTTTTT. This translates into CASSPPGGFRTNEKLFF.

The genes are TRBV27 and TRBJ1-5; TRBD1 matches 8 bases. From germline, CDR1 is MNHEY and CDR2 SMNVEV (reference sequence). V gave up 5 bases and J gave up 7 bases; unmatched junction bases: 4. CDR3 length: 13 residues. CDR3 in DNA: TGTGCCAGCAGTGCGGACAGGGAGCAGCCCCAGCATTTT. Translation: CASSADREQPQHF.

In this sample, this clone turned up once. The chain links TRBV18 to TRBJ2-7; 10 bases are a match to TRBD1. Losses at the gene ends were 4 bases for V and 1 base for J; bases not matched to a gene: 13. The CDR3 loop spans 18 amino acids. Germline V gene lookup returns CDR1 KGHSH and CDR2 LQKENI. The DNA of the CDR3 is TGTGCCAGCTCACAAGGTGTTATGGGACAGGGGTGGTCCTACGAGCAGTACTTC. Translating it yields CASSQGVMGQGWSYEQYF.

This rearrangement joins TRBV6-1 to TRBJ2-4, with D possibly TRBD2 on 6 matching bases. Looked up from germline, CDR1 is MNHNS and CDR2 is SASEGT. There are 16 residues in the CDR3. Trimming stripped 2 bases from V and 3 bases from J, with 14 bases between. The CDR3 loop reads CASSEHAGLGKNIQYF. As DNA, the CDR3 is TGTGCCAGCAGTGAACACGCGGGACTGGGCAAAAACATTCAGTACTTC.

This sequence joins TRBV4-2 and TRBJ2-1, with 8 bases that match TRBD2. This CDR3 region has 16 residues. CDR1 and CDR2 from the germline V gene are LGHNA and YNFKEQ. The ends lost 4 bases at V and 6 bases at J; junction bases unmatched: 11. CDR3 residues: CASSLSGTRRFNEQFF. As DNA, the CDR3 is TGTGCCAGCAGCCTTTCCGGGACTAGAAGATTCAATGAGCAGTTCTTC.

V gene TRBV14 combines with J gene TRBJ2-2; either TRBD1 or TRBD2 may supply D (6 bases each). Per germline, CDR1 SGHDN and CDR2 FVKESK. The CDR3 runs 16 residues. The V gene lost 3 bases and the J gene lost 5 bases, with 16 bases spanning the gap. This CDR3 is CASSHGRLQGTGELFF. Written as DNA, the CDR3 is TGTGCCAGCAGCCATGGGAGGCTCCAGGGGACCGGGGAGCTGTTTTTT.

The genes are TRBV28 and TRBJ2-7; 11 bases are shared with TRBD2. Losses at the gene ends were 8 bases for V and 4 bases for J; bases not matched to a gene: 10. Germline lookup yields CDR1 MDHEN and CDR2 SYDVKM. The CDR3 spans 15 residues. The CDR3 bases are TGTGCCAGCGGCCCCTCTAGCGGGAGGTGGTACGAGCAGTACTTC. The encoded protein is CASGPSSGRWYEQYF.

The rearrangement uses TRBV5-1 and TRBJ2-6; 12 bases match TRBD1. CDR3 length equals 18 residues. Germline V CDR1 and CDR2: SGHRS, YFSETQ. With V trimmed by 3 bases and J by 2 bases, 6 bases remained unmatched. CDR3 loop: CASSYSGTGGAGANVLTF. DNA for the CDR3: TGCGCCAGCAGCTATTCCGGGACAGGGGGCGCTGGGGCCAACGTCCTGACTTTC.